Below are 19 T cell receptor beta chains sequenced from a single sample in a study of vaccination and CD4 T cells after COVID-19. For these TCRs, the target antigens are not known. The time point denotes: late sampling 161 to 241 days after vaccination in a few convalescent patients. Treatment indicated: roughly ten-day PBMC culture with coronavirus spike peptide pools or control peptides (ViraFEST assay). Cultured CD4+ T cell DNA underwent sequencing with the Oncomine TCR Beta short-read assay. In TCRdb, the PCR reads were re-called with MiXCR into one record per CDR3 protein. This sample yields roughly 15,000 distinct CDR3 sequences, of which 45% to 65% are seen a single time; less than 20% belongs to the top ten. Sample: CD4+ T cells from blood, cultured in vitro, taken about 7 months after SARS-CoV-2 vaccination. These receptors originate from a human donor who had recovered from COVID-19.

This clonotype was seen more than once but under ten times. The CDR3 region has the DNA TGCGCCAGCAGCTTGGGAGCGCCATTGAACACTGAAGCTTTCTTT. This sequence encodes CASSLGAPLNTEAFF. The V and J genes are TRBV5-1 and TRBJ1-1, with no clear D. The CDR3 loop spans 15 amino acids. Trimming shortened V by 0 bases and J by 0 bases, and 9 bases separated the two germline ends. From germline, CDR1 is SGHRS and CDR2 YFSETQ.

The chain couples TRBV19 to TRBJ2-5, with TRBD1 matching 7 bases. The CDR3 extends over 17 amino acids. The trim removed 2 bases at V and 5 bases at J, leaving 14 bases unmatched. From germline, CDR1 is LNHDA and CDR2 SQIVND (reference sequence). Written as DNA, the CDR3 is TGTGCCAGTAGTATAAGATCTGAAGGGGGCAGGGGGGAGACCCAGTACTTC. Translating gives CASSIRSEGGRGETQYF.

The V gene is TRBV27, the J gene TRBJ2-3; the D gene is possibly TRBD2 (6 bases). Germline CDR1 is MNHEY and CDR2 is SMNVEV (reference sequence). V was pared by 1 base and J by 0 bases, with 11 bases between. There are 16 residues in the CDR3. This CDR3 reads CASSLLPSESTDTQYF. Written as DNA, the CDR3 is TGTGCCAGCAGTTTATTACCTAGCGAAAGCACAGATACGCAGTATTTT.

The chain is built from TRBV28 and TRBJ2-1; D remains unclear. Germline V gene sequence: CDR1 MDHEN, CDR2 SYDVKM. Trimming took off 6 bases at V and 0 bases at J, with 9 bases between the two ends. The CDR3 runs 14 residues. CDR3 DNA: TGTGCCAGCAGGTTGCGGAGCTCCTACAATGAGCAGTTCTTC. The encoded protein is CASRLRSSYNEQFF.

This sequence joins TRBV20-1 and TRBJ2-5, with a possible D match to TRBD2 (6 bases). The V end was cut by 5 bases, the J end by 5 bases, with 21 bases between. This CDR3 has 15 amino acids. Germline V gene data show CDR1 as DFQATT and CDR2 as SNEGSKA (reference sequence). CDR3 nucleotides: TGCAGTGCTGTTCTTCTGGGGGGATATATGGAGACCCAGTACTTC. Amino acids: CSAVLLGGYMETQYF.

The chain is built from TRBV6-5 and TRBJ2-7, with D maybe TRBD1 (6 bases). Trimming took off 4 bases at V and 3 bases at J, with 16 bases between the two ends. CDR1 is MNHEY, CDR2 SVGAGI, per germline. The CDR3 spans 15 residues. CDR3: CASSLKGVQYYEQYF. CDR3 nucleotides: TGTGCCAGCAGTTTAAAGGGGGTGCAGTACTACGAGCAGTACTTC.

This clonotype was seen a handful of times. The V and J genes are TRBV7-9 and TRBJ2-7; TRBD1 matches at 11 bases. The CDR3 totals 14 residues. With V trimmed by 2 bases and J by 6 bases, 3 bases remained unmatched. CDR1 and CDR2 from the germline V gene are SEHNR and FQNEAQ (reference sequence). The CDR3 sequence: CASSLWDRGSEQYF. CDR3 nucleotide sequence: TGTGCCAGCAGCTTATGGGACAGGGGGAGCGAGCAGTACTTC. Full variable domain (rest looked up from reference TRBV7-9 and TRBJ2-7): DTGVSQNPRHKITKRGQNVTFRCDPISEHNRLYWYRQTLGQGPEFLTYFQNEAQLEKSRLLSDRFSAERPKGSFSTLEIQRTEQGDSAMYLCASSLWDRGSEQYFGPGTRLTVT.

The DNA for the CDR3 is TGTGCCAGCAGCCTCAACGGGAATTCACCCCTCCACTTT. Protein product: CASSLNGNSPLHF. The chain joins TRBV27 to TRBJ1-6; D is unresolved. This CDR3 region has 13 residues. Germline V gene sequence: CDR1 MNHEY, CDR2 SMNVEV (reference sequence). V gave up 6 bases and J gave up 7 bases, with 10 bases separating them.

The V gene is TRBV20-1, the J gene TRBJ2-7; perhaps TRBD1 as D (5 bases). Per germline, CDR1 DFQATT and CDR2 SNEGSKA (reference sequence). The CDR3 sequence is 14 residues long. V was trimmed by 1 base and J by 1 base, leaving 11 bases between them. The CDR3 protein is CSARGLGQSYEQYF. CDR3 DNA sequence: TGCAGTGCTAGAGGGTTGGGGCAGTCCTACGAGCAGTACTTC.

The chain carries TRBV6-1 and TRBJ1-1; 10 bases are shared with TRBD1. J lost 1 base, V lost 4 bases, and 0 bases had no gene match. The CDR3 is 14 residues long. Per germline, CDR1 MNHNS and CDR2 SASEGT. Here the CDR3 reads CASSGDRGNTEAFF. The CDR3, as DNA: TGTGCCAGCAGTGGGGACAGGGGGAACACTGAAGCTTTCTTT.

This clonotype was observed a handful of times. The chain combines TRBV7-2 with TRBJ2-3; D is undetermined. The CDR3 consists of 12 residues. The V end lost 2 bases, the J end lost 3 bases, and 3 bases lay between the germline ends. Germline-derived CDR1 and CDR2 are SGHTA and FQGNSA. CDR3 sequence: CASSLPTDTQYF. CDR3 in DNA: TGTGCCAGCAGCTTACCAACAGATACGCAGTATTTT.

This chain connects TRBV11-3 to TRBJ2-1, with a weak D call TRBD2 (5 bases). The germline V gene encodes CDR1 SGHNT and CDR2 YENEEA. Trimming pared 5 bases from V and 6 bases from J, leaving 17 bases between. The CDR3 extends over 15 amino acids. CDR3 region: CASSPGSSLSNEQFF. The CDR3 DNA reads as TGTGCCAGCAGCCCTGGGAGTAGCCTGAGCAATGAGCAGTTCTTC.

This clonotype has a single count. CDR3 in amino acids: CASSYDREWYGYTF. The CDR3 region has the DNA TGTGCCAGCAGTTACGACAGGGAATGGTATGGCTACACCTTC. The V call is TRBV5-4, the J call TRBJ1-2, with 7 nucleotides matching TRBD1. CDR3 length: 14 residues. Losses at the gene ends were 5 bases for V and 5 bases for J; bases not matched to a gene: 9. Germline CDR1 SGHNT, CDR2 YYREEE (reference sequence).

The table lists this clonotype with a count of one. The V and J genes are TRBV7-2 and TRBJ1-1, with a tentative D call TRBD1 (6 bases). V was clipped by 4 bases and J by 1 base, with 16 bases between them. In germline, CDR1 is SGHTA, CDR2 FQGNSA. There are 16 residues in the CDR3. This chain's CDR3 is CASSSGTRRTNTEAFF. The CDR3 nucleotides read TGTGCCAGCAGCTCCGGGACAAGACGAACGAACACTGAAGCTTTCTTT. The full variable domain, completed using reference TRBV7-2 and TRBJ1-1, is GAGVSQSPSNKVTEKGKDVELRCDPISGHTALYWYRQSLGQGLEFLIYFQGNSAPDKSGLPSDRFSAERTGGSVSTLTIQRTQQEDSAVYLCASSSGTRRTNTEAFFGQGTRLTVV.

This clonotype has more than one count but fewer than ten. CDR3 coding DNA: TGTGCCAGCAATAAGGGGGTCGGGACAGGGGGCTTGCAGCCCCAGCATTTT. It specifies CASNKGVGTGGLQPQHF. V gene TRBV6-1 combines with J gene TRBJ1-5; 12 bases line up with TRBD1. From germline, CDR1 is MNHNS and CDR2 SASEGT. The CDR3 totals 17 residues. The J segment lost 7 bases and the V segment lost 7 bases, leaving 14 bases of the junction unmatched.

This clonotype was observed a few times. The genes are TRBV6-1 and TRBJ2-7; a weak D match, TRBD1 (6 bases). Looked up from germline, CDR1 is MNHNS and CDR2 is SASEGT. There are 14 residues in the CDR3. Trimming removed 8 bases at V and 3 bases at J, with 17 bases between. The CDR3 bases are TGTGCCAGCTCCCAATTATGGACAGACTACGAGCAGTACTTC. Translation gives CASSQLWTDYEQYF.

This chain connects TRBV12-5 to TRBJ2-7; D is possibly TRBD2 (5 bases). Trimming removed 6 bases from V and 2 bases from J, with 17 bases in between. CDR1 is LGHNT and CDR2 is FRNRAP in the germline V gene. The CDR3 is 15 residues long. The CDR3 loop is CASGRTAAVAYEQYF. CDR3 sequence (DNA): TGTGCTAGTGGGCGAACAGCGGCTGTGGCCTACGAGCAGTACTTC.

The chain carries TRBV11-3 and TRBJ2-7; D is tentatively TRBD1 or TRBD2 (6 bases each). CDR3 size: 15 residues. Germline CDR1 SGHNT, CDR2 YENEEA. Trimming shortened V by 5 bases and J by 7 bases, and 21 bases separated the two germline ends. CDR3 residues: CASSPQGSGVEEQYF. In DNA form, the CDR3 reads TGTGCCAGCAGCCCACAGGGTAGCGGAGTCGAGGAGCAGTACTTC.

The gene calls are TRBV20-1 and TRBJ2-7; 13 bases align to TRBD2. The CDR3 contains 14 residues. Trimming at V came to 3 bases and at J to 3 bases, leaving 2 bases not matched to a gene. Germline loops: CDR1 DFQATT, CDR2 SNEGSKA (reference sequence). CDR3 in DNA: TGCAGTGCTAGGAGACTAGCGGGAGGCTACGAGCAGTACTTC. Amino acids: CSARRLAGGYEQYF.